This TCR beta chain was identified during a study of blood T cell repertoires in COVID-19. Study background: Italy, Spain and the United States were the sources of the convalescent and acute COVID-19 samples. Sample material is recorded as cDNA or gDNA derived from T cells, B-cell-depleted T cells, or PBMCs.

Per the original data handling: Reference gene primer amplification in the assay estimated nucleated cell counts. The method was immunoSEQ multiplex PCR; TCRdb's version includes in-frame clones alone and lacks a portion of them. Clone size and V and J calls were adopted from that table, with D and trimming inferred from the DNA. This sample carries nearly 350,000 clones, around 83% of them seen once, and the ten largest clones take around 3%. Germline CDR1 is SGDLS and CDR2 is YYNGEE. V was cut by 0 bases and J by 8 bases, with 9 bases left in between. This CDR3 contains 13 residues. The J gene is TRBJ1-3, the V gene TRBV9; a possible D gene is TRBD1 (5 bases). The receptor was isolated from a man in his thirties or forties with active or convalescent COVID-19. The sequenced sample was peripheral blood. Written as DNA, the CDR3 is TGTGCCAGCAGCGTAGACAGGCTAGACACCATATATTTT. Translating gives CASSVDRLDTIYF.